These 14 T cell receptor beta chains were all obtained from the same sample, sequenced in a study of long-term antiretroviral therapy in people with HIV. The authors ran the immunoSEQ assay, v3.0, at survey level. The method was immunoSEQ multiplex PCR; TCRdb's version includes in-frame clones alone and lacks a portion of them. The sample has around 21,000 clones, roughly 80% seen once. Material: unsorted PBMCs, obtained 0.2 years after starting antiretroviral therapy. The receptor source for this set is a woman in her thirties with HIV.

CDR3 sequence: CASSLAGGDYGYTF. CDR3 nucleotide sequence: TGCGCCAGCAGCTTAGCCGGGGGGGACTATGGCTACACCTTC. The gene calls are TRBV5-1 and TRBJ1-2; TRBD1 might be the D (5 bases). Germline V gene lookup returns CDR1 SGHRS and CDR2 YFSETQ. CDR3 length: 14 residues. Trimming shortened V by 2 bases and J by 3 bases, and 11 bases separated the two germline ends.

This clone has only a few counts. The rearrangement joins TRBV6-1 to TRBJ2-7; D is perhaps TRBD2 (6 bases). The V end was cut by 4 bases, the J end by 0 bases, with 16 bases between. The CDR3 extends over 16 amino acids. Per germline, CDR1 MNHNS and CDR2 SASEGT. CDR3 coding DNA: TGTGCCAGCAGTGCCCTGTACCGGGGGAGCTCCTACGAGCAGTACGTC. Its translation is CASSALYRGSSYEQYV.

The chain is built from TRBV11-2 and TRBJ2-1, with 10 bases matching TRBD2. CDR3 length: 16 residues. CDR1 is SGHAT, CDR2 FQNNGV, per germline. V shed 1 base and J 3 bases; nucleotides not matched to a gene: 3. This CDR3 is CASSLGVAGGYNEQFF. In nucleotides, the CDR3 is TGTGCCAGCAGCTTAGGAGTAGCGGGGGGCTACAATGAGCAGTTCTTC.

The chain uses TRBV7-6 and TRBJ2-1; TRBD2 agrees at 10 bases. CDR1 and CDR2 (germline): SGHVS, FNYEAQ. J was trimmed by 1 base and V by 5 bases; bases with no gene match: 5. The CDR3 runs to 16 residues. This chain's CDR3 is CASSPSGGASYNEQFF. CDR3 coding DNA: TGTGCCAGCAGCCCTAGCGGGGGTGCTTCCTACAATGAGCAGTTCTTC.

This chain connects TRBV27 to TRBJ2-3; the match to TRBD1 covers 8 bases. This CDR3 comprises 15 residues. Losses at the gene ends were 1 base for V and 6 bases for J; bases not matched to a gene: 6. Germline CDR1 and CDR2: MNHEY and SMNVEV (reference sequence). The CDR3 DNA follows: TGTGCCAGCAGTTTATTACAGGGGGGACTTGATACGCAGTATTTT. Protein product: CASSLLQGGLDTQYF.

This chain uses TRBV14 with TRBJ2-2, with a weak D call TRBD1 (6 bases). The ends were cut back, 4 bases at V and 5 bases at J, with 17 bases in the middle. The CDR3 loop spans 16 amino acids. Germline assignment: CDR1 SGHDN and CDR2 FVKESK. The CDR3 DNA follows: TGTGCCAGCAGCCCTCAGGGGTCGGTCCAAACCGGGGAGCTGTTTTTT. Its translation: CASSPQGSVQTGELFF.

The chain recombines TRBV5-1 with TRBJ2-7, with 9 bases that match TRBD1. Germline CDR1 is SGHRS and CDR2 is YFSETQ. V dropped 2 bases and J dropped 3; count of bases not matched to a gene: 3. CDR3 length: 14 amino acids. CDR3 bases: TGCGCCAGCAGCTTTGCGGGACAGGGCTACGAGCAGTACTTC. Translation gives CASSFAGQGYEQYF.

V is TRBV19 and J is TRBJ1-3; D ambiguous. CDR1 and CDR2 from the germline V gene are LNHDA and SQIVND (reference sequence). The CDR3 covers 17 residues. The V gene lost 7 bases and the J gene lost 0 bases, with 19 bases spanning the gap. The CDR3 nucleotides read TGTGCCAGTACCCATATGGAGGGCGGGTACTCTGGAAACACCATATATTTT. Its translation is CASTHMEGGYSGNTIYF.

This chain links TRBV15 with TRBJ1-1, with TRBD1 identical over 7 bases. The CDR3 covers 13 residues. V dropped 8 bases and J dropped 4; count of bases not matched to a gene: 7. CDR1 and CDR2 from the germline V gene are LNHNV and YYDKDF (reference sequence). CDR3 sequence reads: CATDLTGTTEAFF. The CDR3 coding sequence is TGTGCCACCGATCTGACAGGGACCACTGAAGCTTTCTTT. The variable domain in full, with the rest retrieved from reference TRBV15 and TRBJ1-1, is DAMVIQNPRYQVTQFGKPVTLSCSQTLNHNVMYWYQQKSSQAPKLLFHYYDKDFNNEADTPDNFQSRRPNTSFCFLDIRSPGLGDTAMYLCATDLTGTTEAFFGQGTRLTVV.

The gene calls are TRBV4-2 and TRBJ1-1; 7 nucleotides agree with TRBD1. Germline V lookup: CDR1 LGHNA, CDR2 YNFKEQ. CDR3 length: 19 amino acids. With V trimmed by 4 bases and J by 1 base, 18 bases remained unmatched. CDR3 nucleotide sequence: TGTGCCAGCAGCCTACTGATTGGGACAGACATTACCCGGAACACTGAAGCTTTCTTT. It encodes CASSLLIGTDITRNTEAFF.

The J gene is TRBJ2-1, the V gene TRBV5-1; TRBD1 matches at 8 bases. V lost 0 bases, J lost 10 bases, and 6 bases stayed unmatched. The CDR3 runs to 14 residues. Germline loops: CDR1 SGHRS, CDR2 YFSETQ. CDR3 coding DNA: TGCGCCAGCAGCTTGGATCGGACAGGGTTCGAGCAGTTCTTC. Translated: CASSLDRTGFEQFF.

In DNA form, the CDR3 reads TGCAGCGTTGGACATGCGGGCTACACCTTC. Amino acids: CSVGHAGYTF. The chain joins TRBV29-1 to TRBJ1-2; unclear D gene. V lost 4 bases, J lost 8 bases, and 8 bases lay in between. CDR3 length: 10 residues. The germline V gene encodes CDR1 SQVTM and CDR2 ANQGSEA. The variable domain in full, with the rest retrieved from reference TRBV29-1 and TRBJ1-2, is SAVISQKPSRDICQRGTSLTIQCQVDSQVTMMFWYRQQPGQSLTLIATANQGSEATYESGFVIDKFPISRPNLTFSTLTVSNMSPEDSSIYLCSVGHAGYTFGSGTRLTVV.

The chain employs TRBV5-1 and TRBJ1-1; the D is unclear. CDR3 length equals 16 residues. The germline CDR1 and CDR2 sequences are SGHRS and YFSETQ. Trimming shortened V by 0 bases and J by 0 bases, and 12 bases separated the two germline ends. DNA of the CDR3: TGCGCCAGCAGCTTGGGACCGCGAACACTGAACACTGAAGCTTTCTTT. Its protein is CASSLGPRTLNTEAFF.

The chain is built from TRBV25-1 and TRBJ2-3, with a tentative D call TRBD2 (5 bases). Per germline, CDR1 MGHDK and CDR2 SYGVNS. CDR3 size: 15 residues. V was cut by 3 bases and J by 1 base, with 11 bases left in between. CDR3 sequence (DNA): TGTGCCAGCAGTGAGACGGGGAAGGGCACAGATACGCAGTATTTT. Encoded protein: CASSETGKGTDTQYF.